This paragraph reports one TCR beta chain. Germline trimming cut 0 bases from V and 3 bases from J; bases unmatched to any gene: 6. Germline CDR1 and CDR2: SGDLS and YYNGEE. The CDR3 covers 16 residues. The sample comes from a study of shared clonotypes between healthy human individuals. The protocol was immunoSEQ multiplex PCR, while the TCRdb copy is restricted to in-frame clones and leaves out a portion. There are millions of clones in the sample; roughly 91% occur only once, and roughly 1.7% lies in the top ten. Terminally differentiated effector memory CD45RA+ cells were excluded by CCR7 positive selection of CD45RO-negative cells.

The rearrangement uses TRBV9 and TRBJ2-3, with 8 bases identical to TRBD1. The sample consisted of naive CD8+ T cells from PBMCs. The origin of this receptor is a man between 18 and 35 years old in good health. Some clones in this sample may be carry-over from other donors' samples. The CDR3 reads CASSVGTGGGTDTQYF. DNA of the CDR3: TGTGCCAGCAGCGTAGGTACAGGGGGTGGAACAGATACGCAGTATTTT.